This TCR beta chain was recovered during a study of T cells in Graves' hyperthyroidism and ophthalmopathy. Germline trimming cut 2 bases from V and 2 bases from J; bases unmatched to any gene: 9. Per the germline V gene, CDR1 is SGHTA and CDR2 is FQGNSA. CDR3 length equals 17 residues. Researchers took RNA transcripts and amplified the TCR beta CDR3 regions from them. First-round RT-PCR of the TCR CDR3 relied on the HTBI primer set. TCRdb processed the multiplex PCR reads anew with MiXCR; each CDR3 protein has one entry. This table holds about 580,000 distinct CDR3 sequences, 40% to 55% found once. Ten or more counts support this clonotype.

The sample comprised peripheral blood or thyroid tissue (not recorded which). The sequence was obtained from a woman aged 18-29 years with Graves' hyperthyroidism. This chain uses TRBV7-2 with TRBJ2-7; 10 bases are a match to TRBD2. The CDR3: CASSLSSGSFLTYEQYF. Written as DNA, the CDR3 is TGTGCCAGCAGCTTATCTAGCGGGAGTTTCCTAACCTACGAGCAGTACTTC.